This TCR beta chain was documented in a study of regulatory T cells in long-lasting Graves disease. The CDR3 is 17 amino acids. Trimming pared 3 bases from V and 0 bases from J, leaving 15 bases between. CDR1 MGHDK and CDR2 SYGVNS come from the germline V gene. Time point denoted: newly diagnosed GD, antithyroid drugs for less than 3 months. After RNA was extracted from PBMCs, the TCR library was made from it. To make TCR beta libraries, researchers used iRepertoire HTBI primers and Arm-PCR of CDR3 regions. TCRdb used MiXCR to reprocess the multiplex PCR reads, holding one entry per CDR3 protein. The sample shows over 500,000 distinct CDR3 sequences, about 16% of them seen only once. This same sample was also part of a study on T cells in Graves' hyperthyroidism and ophthalmopathy. That work contributes: Researchers ran a first-round RT-PCR on the TCR CDR3 using the HTBI primer set.

This rearrangement joins TRBV25-1 to TRBJ1-3, with D maybe TRBD1 (5 bases). The source is a man between 18 and 29 years old with Graves disease. Sample: peripheral blood mononuclear cells (PBMCs), taken at new diagnosis, from a patient treated with antithyroid drugs. The CDR3 loop is CASSEGLVGSSGNTIYF. The CDR3 DNA is TGTGCCAGCAGTGAGGGGCTGGTAGGAAGCTCTGGAAACACCATATATTTT.